This is a list of T cell receptor beta chains from one sample in a study of blood T cell repertoires in COVID-19. Generated by immunoSEQ multiplex PCR, the TCRdb table keeps only in-frame clones and is missing some. This repertoire shows 200,000 to 250,000 clones, approximately 85% found once; its top ten account for approximately 9%. Sequences were obtained from PBMCs or T cells enriched from blood (not recorded which). The receptors derive from a woman aged 50 to 60 with acute COVID-19. CDR3s include the opening cysteine and the closing phenylalanine or tryptophan. The D gene is left open where the match is weak.

D gene	V gene	J gene	CDR3 protein
TRBD2	TRBV5-1	TRBJ2-3	CASSRLSSGSSTDTQYF
TRBD1	TRBV6-5	TRBJ2-7	CASSYGTGYEQYF
TRBD1	TRBV7-3	TRBJ2-3	CASSSSGTGADTQYF
NA	TRBV18	TRBJ1-4	CASSPPSRGGEKLFF
NA	TRBV5-1	TRBJ1-2	CASSFSGDGYTF
TRBD1	TRBV2	TRBJ1-2	CASIWDRGYFYGYTF
NA	TRBV6-5	TRBJ1-1	CASRRQMNTEAFF
TRBD2	TRBV3-1/TRBV3-2	TRBJ2-1	CASSQERGGYNEQFF
TRBD1	TRBV10-3	TRBJ1-4	CAISESDRGNEKLFF
TRBD1	TRBV11-2	TRBJ2-1	CASSPSWTGVYNEQFF
TRBD1	TRBV6-2/TRBV6-3	TRBJ2-2	CASSHTTGPANTGELFF
NA	TRBV28	TRBJ1-2	CASSKGGGFDYGYTF
NA	TRBV5-1	TRBJ2-3	CASVVGPRGTDTQYF
NA	TRBV9	TRBJ2-1	CASSVYPRESSYNEQFF
TRBD1	TRBV19	TRBJ2-1	CASSQGVSNEQFF
NA	TRBV2	TRBJ2-5	CASSEVGLARETQYF
NA	TRBV19	TRBJ1-5	CASSKVTGPNQPQHF
NA	TRBV9	TRBJ1-2	CASSVDSSRGPYGYTF
NA	TRBV19	TRBJ1-3	CASSTITQAFHTIYF
NA	TRBV23-1	TRBJ2-7	CASSQARHYEQYF
NA	TRBV21-1	TRBJ2-1	CASRKVQGFAYNEQFF
TRBD1	TRBV7-8	TRBJ2-3	CASSARQGADTQYF